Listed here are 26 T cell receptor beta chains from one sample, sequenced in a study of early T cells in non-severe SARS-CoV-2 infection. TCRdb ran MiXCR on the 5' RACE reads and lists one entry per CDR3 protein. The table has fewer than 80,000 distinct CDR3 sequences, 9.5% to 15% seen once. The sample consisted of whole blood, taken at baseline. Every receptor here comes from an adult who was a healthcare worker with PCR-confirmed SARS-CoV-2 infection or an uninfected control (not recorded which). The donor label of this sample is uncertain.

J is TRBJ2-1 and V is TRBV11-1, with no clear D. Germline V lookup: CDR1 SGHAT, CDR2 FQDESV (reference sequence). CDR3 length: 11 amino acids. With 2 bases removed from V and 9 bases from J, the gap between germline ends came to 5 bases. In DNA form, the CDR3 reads TGTGCCAGCAGCTTACATGTTGAGCAGTTCTTC. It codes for CASSLHVEQFF. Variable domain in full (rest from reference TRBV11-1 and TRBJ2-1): EAEVAQSPRYKITEKSQAVAFWCDPISGHATLYWYRQILGQGPELLVQFQDESVVDDSQLPKDRFSAERLKGVDSTLKIQPAELGDSAMYLCASSLHVEQFFGPGTRLTVL.

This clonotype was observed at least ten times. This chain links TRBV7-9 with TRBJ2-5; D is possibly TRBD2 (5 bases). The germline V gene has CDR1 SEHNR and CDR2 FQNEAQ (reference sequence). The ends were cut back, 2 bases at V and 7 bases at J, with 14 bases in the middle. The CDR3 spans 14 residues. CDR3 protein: CASSLLLLGGTQYF. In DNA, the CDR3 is TGTGCCAGCAGCTTACTGCTACTCGGAGGGACCCAGTACTTC.

DNA for the CDR3: TGCGCCAGCAGCTTGACCCCGGCAGCGGGGATCGCAGATACGCAGTATTTT. This translates into CASSLTPAAGIADTQYF. The chain carries TRBV5-1 and TRBJ2-3, with TRBD2 identical over 7 bases. V dropped 1 base and J dropped 4; count of bases not matched to a gene: 12. This CDR3 has 17 amino acids. The germline V gene has CDR1 SGHRS and CDR2 YFSETQ.

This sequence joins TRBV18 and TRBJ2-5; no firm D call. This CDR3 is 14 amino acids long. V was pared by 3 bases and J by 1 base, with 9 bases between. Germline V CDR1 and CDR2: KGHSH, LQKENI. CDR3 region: CASSPSQRQETQYF. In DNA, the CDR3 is TGTGCCAGCTCACCCTCCCAGCGCCAAGAGACCCAGTACTTC.

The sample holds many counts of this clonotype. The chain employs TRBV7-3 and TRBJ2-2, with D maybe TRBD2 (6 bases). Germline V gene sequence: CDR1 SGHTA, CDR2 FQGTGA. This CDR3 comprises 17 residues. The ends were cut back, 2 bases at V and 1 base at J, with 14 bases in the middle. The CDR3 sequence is CASSLFAGTGNTGELFF. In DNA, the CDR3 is TGTGCCAGCAGCTTATTCGCTGGGACTGGGAACACCGGGGAGCTGTTTTTT.

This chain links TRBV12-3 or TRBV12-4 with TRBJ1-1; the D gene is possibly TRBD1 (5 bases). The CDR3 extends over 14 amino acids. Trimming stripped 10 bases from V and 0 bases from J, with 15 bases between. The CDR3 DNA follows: TGTGCCATCCAAGGTGGAGGGGTGAACACTGAAGCTTTCTTT. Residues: CAIQGGGVNTEAFF.

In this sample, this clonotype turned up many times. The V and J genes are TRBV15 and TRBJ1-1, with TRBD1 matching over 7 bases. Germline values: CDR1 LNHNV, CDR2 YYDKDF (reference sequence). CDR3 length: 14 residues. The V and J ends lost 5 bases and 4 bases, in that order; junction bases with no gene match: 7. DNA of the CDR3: TGTGCCACCAGCCGCCGACAGGGAGGCACTGAAGCTTTCTTT. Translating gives CATSRRQGGTEAFF.

The CDR3 DNA is TGTGCCAGCAGTGAGGACAGGTCCCAAGAGACCCAGTACTTC. The encoded protein is CASSEDRSQETQYF. The rearrangement links TRBV2 to TRBJ2-5, with 7 nucleotides matching TRBD1. This CDR3 comprises 14 residues. From germline, CDR1 is SNHLY and CDR2 FYNNEI. Unmatched junction bases numbered 2, after V lost 3 bases and J lost 1 base.

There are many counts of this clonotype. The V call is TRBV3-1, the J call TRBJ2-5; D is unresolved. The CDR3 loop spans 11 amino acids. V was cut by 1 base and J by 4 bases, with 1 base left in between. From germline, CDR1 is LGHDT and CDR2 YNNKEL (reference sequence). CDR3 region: CASSQGETQYF. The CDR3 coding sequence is TGTGCCAGCAGCCAAGGAGAGACCCAGTACTTC.

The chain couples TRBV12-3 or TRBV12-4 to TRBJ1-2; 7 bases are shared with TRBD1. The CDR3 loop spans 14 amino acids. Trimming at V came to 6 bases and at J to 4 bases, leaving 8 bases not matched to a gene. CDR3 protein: CASRPSAGGYGYTF. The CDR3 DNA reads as TGTGCCAGCAGGCCATCAGCAGGGGGCTATGGCTACACCTTC.

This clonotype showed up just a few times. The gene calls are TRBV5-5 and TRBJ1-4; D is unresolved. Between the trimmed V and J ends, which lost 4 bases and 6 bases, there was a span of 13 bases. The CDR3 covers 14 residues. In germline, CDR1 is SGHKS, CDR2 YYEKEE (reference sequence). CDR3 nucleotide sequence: TGTGCCAGCAGCCCCCAAGGACGTGATGAAAAACTGTTTTTT. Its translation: CASSPQGRDEKLFF.

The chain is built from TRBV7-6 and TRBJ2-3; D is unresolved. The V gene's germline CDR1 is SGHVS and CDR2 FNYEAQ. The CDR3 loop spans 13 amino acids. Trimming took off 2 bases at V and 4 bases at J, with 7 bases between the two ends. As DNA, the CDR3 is TGTGCCAGCAGCTTATCGGGCCCAGATACGCAGTATTTT. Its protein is CASSLSGPDTQYF.

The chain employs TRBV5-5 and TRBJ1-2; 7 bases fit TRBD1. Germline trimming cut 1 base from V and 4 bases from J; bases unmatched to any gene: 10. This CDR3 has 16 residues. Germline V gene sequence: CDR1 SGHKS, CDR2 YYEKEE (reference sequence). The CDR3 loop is CASSLTGAPGIYGYTF. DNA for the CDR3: TGTGCCAGCAGCTTGACAGGGGCCCCGGGGATCTATGGCTACACCTTC.

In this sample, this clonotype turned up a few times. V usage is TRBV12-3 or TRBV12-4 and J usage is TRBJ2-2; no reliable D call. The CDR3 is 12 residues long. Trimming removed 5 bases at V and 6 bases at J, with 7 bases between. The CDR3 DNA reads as TGTGCCAGCAGTCTACCCGCCGGGGAGCTGTTTTTT. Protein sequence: CASSLPAGELFF.

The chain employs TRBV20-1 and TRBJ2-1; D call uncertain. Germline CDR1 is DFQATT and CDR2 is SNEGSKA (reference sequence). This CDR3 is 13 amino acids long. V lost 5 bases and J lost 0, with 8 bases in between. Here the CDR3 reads CSAVSYSYNEQFF. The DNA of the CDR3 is TGCAGTGCTGTCAGCTACTCCTACAATGAGCAGTTCTTC.

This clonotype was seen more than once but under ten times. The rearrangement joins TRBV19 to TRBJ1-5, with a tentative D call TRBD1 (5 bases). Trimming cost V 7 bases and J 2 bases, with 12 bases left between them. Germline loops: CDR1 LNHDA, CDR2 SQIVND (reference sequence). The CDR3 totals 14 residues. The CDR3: CASIGGRGNQPQHF. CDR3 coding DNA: TGTGCCAGTATCGGCGGCAGGGGCAATCAGCCCCAGCATTTT.

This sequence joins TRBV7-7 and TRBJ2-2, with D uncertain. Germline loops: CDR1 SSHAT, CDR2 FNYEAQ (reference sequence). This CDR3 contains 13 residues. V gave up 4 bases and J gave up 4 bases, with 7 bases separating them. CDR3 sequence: CASSYGRTGELFF. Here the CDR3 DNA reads TGTGCCAGCAGCTACGGACGCACCGGGGAGCTGTTTTTT.

The CDR3 DNA follows: TGTGCCAGCAGGTCGCAGGGGAATTCACCCCTCCACTTT. Translated: CASRSQGNSPLHF. The V call is TRBV6-6, the J call TRBJ1-6; possibly TRBD1 for D (6 bases). V lost 6 bases to trimming and J lost 7 bases, with 10 bases between them. Germline V CDR1 and CDR2: MNHNY, SVGAGI (reference sequence). This CDR3 comprises 13 residues.

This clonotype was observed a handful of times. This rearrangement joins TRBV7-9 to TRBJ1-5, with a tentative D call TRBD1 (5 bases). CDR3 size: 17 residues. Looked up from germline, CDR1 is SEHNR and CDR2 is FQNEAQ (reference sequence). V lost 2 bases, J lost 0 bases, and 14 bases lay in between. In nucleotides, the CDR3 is TGTGCCAGCAGCTTAAAACAGAAGGGGTATAGCAATCAGCCCCAGCATTTT. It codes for CASSLKQKGYSNQPQHF.

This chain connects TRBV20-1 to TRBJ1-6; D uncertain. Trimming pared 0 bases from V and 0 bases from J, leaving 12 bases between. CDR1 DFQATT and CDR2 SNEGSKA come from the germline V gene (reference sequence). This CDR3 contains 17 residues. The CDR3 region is CSARDTGISSYNSPLHF. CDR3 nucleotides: TGCAGTGCTAGAGATACGGGGATAAGCTCCTATAATTCACCCCTCCACTTT.

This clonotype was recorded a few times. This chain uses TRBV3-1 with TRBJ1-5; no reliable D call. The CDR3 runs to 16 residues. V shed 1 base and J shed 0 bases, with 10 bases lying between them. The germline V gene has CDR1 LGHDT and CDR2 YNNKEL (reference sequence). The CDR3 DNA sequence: TGTGCCAGCAGCCAAGGAGCAGCAGCTAGCAATCAGCCCCAGCATTTT. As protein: CASSQGAAASNQPQHF.

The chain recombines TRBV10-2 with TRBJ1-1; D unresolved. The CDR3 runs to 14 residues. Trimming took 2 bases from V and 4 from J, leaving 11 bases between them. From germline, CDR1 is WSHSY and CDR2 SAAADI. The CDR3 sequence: CASSETYESTEAFF. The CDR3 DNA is TGCGCCAGCAGTGAGACATATGAGAGCACTGAAGCTTTCTTT.

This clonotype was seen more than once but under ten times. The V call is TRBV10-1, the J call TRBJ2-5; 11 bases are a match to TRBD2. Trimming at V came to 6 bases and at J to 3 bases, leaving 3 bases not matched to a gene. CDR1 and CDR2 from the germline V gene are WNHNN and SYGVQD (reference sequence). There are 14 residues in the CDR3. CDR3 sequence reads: CASSSGLAEETQYF. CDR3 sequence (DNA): TGCGCCAGCAGCTCGGGACTAGCGGAAGAGACCCAGTACTTC.

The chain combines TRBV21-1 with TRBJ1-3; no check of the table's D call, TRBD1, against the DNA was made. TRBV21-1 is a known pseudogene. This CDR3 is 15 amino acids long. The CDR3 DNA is TGTGCCAGCAGTATAGACAGTTGCTCTGGAAACACCATATATTTT. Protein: CASSIDSCSGNTIYF.

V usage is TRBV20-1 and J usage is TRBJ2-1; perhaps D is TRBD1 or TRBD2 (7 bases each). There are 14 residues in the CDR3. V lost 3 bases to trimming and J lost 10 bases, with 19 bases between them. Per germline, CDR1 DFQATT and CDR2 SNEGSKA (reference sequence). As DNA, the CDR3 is TGCAGTGCTAGTCGCAGGGGGAGGGTAGACGAGCAGTTCTTC. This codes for CSASRRGRVDEQFF.

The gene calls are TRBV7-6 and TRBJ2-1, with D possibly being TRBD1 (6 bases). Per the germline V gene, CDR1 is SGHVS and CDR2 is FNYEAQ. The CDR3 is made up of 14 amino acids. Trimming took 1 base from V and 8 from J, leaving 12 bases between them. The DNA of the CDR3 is TGTGCCAGCAGCTTAGGTCCAGGGGTTGATGAGCAGTTCTTC. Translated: CASSLGPGVDEQFF.